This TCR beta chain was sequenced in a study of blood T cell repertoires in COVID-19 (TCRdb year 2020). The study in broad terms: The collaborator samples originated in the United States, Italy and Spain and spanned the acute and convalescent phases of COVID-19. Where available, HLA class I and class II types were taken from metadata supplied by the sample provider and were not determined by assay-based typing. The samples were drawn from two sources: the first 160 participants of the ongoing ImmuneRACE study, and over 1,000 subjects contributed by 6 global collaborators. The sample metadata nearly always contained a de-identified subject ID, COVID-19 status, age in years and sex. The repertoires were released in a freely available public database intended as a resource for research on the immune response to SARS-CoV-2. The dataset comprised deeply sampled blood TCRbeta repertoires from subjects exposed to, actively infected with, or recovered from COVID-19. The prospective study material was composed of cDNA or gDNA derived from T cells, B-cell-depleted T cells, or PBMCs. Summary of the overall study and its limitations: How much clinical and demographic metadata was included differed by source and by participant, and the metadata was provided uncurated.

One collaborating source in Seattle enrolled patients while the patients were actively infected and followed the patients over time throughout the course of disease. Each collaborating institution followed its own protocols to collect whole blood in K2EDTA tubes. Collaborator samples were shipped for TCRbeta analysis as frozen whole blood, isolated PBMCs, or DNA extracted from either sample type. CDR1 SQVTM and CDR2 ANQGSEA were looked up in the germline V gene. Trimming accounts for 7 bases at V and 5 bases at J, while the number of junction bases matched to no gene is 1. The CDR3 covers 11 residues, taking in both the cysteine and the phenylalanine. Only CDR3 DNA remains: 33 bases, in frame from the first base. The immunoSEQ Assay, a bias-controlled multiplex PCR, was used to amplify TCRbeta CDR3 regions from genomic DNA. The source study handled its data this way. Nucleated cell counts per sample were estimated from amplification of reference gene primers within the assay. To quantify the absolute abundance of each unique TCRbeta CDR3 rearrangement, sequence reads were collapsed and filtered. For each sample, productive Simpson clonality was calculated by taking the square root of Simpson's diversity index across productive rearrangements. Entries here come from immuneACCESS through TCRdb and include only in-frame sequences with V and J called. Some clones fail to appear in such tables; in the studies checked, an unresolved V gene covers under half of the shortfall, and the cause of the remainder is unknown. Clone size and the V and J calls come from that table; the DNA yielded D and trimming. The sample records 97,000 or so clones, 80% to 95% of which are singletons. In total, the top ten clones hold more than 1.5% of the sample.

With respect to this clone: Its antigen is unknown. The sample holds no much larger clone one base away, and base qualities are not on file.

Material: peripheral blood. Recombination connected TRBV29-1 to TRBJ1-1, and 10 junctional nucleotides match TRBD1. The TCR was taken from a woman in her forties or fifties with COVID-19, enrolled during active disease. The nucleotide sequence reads TGCAGCGCGGACAGGGGGACTGAAGCTTTCTTT. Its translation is CSADRGTEAFF.